A selection of T cell receptor beta chains follows, all from one sample in a study of blood T cells in healthy people across ages. Via MiXCR, TCRdb re-called the 5' RACE reads, giving one row per CDR3 protein. The sample lists 750,000 to 950,000 distinct CDR3 sequences, roughly 28% seen once, with 9.5% to 13% in the top ten. The same specimen was also included in a second study, on T cells of mothers and their children.

Material: blood. The receptors come from a woman between 40 and 55 years old in good health. CDR3s include the opening cysteine and the closing phenylalanine or tryptophan.

len: 16
v_gene: TRBV5-1
CDR3aa: CASSLIGQETYNEQFF

len: 15
v_gene: TRBV5-1
CDR3aa: CASSTRQGVTGELFF

len: 14
v_gene: TRBV10-3
CDR3aa: CAHAGGSLATEAFF

len: 14
v_gene: TRBV30
CDR3aa: CAWGFPGSSETQYF

len: 15
v_gene: TRBV20-1
CDR3aa: CSASEAGNLPYEQYF

len: 16
v_gene: TRBV20-1
CDR3aa: CSARDLTRGNNQPQHF

len: 12
v_gene: TRBV5-1
CDR3aa: CASSLSRSEQYF

len: 15
v_gene: TRBV5-1
CDR3aa: CASSLTGASGDEQFF

len: 15
v_gene: TRBV7-9
CDR3aa: CVSSLGTLNTGGLFF

len: 14
v_gene: TRBV12-3/TRBV12-4
CDR3aa: CASSPSLIGEGYTF

len: 16
v_gene: TRBV14
CDR3aa: CASSQARRRGIDGYTF

len: 14
v_gene: TRBV10-3
CDR3aa: CAIAIGRGNSPLHF

len: 14
v_gene: TRBV28
CDR3aa: CASSPHPRADTQYF

len: 15
v_gene: TRBV7-8
CDR3aa: CASSPQPGKNQPQHF

len: 14
v_gene: TRBV12-3/TRBV12-4
CDR3aa: CASNSRDSQETQYF

len: 13
v_gene: TRBV25-1
CDR3aa: CASSDGGVHEQYF

len: 16
v_gene: TRBV7-2
CDR3aa: CASSLQAPPTHYGYTF

len: 15
v_gene: TRBV5-1
CDR3aa: CASSVGTGVYNEQYF

len: 16
v_gene: TRBV7-2
CDR3aa: CASSLNPSGATYEQYF

len: 14
v_gene: TRBV15
CDR3aa: CATSDGQGGYGYTF

len: 17
v_gene: TRBV5-1
CDR3aa: CASSLEIQGAQDYGYTF

len: 15
v_gene: TRBV2
CDR3aa: CASSDRQAAQETQYF

len: 16
v_gene: TRBV7-3
CDR3aa: CASSLLVGGLLHEQFF

len: 15
v_gene: TRBV5-1
CDR3aa: CASSLGPASNQPQHF

len: 13
v_gene: TRBV28
CDR3aa: CASRKGMNTEAFF

len: 14
v_gene: TRBV27
CDR3aa: CASSSSGTYYEQYF

len: 13
v_gene: TRBV5-1
CDR3aa: CASSPSGNYGYTF

len: 15
v_gene: TRBV15
CDR3aa: CATSTLQGGAQPQHF

len: 13
v_gene: TRBV27
CDR3aa: CASSPRRNYGYTF

len: 15
v_gene: TRBV5-1
CDR3aa: CASSFSVPSTDTQYF

len: 14
v_gene: TRBV12-3/TRBV12-4
CDR3aa: CASSWGQGDYGYTF

len: 14
v_gene: TRBV2
CDR3aa: CASSSGGGPGEQYF

len: 17
v_gene: TRBV27
CDR3aa: CASSLSPGGAAKNIQYF

len: 17
v_gene: TRBV27
CDR3aa: CASSLSVAGQGAREQYF

len: 14
v_gene: TRBV3-1
CDR3aa: CASSQRDLGAEAFF

len: 15
v_gene: TRBV7-9
CDR3aa: CASSPGRDPSYEQYF

len: 13
v_gene: TRBV6-5
CDR3aa: CATGRTVNEKLFF

len: 17
v_gene: TRBV7-2
CDR3aa: CASSRIITGGGSEKLFF

len: 16
v_gene: TRBV7-2
CDR3aa: CASSAQQGARGYGYTF

len: 14
v_gene: TRBV12-3/TRBV12-4
CDR3aa: CASSFPDSTDTQYF

len: 14
v_gene: TRBV29-1
CDR3aa: CSVEDGVSYNEQFF

len: 15
v_gene: TRBV27
CDR3aa: CASSRVGTNTGELFF

len: 15
v_gene: TRBV5-5
CDR3aa: CASSLRQGWNTEAFF

len: 12
v_gene: TRBV5-6
CDR3aa: CASSLQSVTQYF

len: 14
v_gene: TRBV7-8
CDR3aa: CASSLAMTGPGQFF

len: 15
v_gene: TRBV7-9
CDR3aa: CASRQLAGSVDTQYF

len: 13
v_gene: TRBV4-3
CDR3aa: CAGSQVANTEAFF

len: 14
v_gene: TRBV4-3
CDR3aa: CASSLQRGTNEQFF

len: 17
v_gene: TRBV7-2
CDR3aa: CASSLAPVDRMNTEAFF

len: 20
v_gene: TRBV7-9
CDR3aa: CASDRGTANFLAFNTGELFF

len: 13
v_gene: TRBV5-1
CDR3aa: CASSWDPFYEQYF

len: 16
v_gene: TRBV10-3
CDR3aa: CAISESGSEERYEQYF